Shown below are 25 T cell receptor beta chains from a single sample sequenced in a study of OX40 agonist ivuxolimab in advanced cancers. Produced via immunoSEQ multiplex PCR; TCRdb's table is partial and in-frame only. The sample consists of more than 60,000 clones, 85% to 90% of them appearing once. The sample here was CD4+ or CD8+ T cells sorted from blood, taken in a trial of the OX40 agonist ivuxolimab. These receptors were taken from an adult with an advanced solid tumor such as melanoma, head and neck, liver or kidney cancer.

This clone is termed medium-sized (0.01 to 0.1%). J is TRBJ2-7 and V is TRBV6-1; D uncertain. Germline-derived CDR1 and CDR2 are MNHNS and SASEGT. V shed 2 bases and J shed 3 bases, with 8 bases lying between them. The CDR3 is 13 residues long. CDR3 nucleotide sequence: TGTGCCAGCAGTGAACTGGGGATCTACGAGCAGTACTTC. As protein: CASSELGIYEQYF.

The chain recombines TRBV27 with TRBJ2-2; TRBD2 matches at 12 bases. This CDR3 is 15 amino acids long. Germline CDR1 reads MNHEY; CDR2 reads SMNVEV (reference sequence). V was pared by 8 bases and J by 6 bases, with 7 bases of the junction left unmatched. CDR3 sequence (DNA): TGTGCCAGCGGCTCGACTAGCGGGAGACCCGGGGAGCTGTTTTTT. Its protein is CASGSTSGRPGELFF.

This clone was seen once. This chain links TRBV27 with TRBJ2-7; D perhaps matches TRBD2 (5 bases). Trimming stripped 4 bases from V and 0 bases from J, with 7 bases between. The CDR3 spans 13 residues. Germline V gives CDR1 MNHEY, CDR2 SMNVEV (reference sequence). CDR3 bases: TGTGCCAGCAGTTCCGGGGACTCCTACGAGCAGTACTTC. Its protein is CASSSGDSYEQYF.

The chain carries TRBV7-9 and TRBJ2-7; D remains unclear. Germline V gives CDR1 SEHNR, CDR2 FQNEAQ (reference sequence). The CDR3 extends over 12 amino acids. Trimming took 5 bases from V and 2 from J, leaving 7 bases between them. Written as DNA, the CDR3 is TGTGCCAGCAGCCCCGACGCCTACGAGCAGTACTTC. It is translated as CASSPDAYEQYF.

The V and J genes are TRBV27 and TRBJ2-7, with a possible D match to TRBD2 (5 bases). V lost 3 bases and J 3 bases, leaving 6 bases between the germline ends. CDR3 length: 12 residues. In germline, CDR1 is MNHEY, CDR2 SMNVEV (reference sequence). The CDR3: CASSFGGYEQYF. The DNA of the CDR3 is TGTGCCAGCAGTTTTGGAGGCTACGAGCAGTACTTC.

The V gene is TRBV19, the J gene TRBJ1-3; D unclear. The V end was cut by 6 bases, the J end by 4 bases, with 16 bases between. Germline V CDR1 and CDR2: LNHDA, SQIVND (reference sequence). CDR3 length: 15 amino acids. CDR3 DNA: TGTGCCAGTAGAATTTATGCCGGGTCCGGAAACACCATATATTTT. Its protein is CASRIYAGSGNTIYF.

CDR3: CASSPTLGTIGEQFF. The DNA for the CDR3 is TGTGCCAGCAGTCCAACCCTCGGGACTATTGGTGAGCAGTTCTTC. V is TRBV27 and J is TRBJ2-1; 7 bases map to TRBD2. Germline assignment: CDR1 MNHEY and CDR2 SMNVEV (reference sequence). V trimming: 5 bases; J trimming: 9 bases; junction bases outside the gene matches: 13. The CDR3 sequence is 15 residues long.

This clone was counted once. V gene TRBV11-2 combines with J gene TRBJ2-3; 11 nucleotides align to TRBD2. Trimming cost V 3 bases and J 7 bases; bases outside gene matches: 6. This CDR3 spans 15 amino acids. CDR1 SGHAT and CDR2 FQNNGV come from the germline V gene. CDR3 bases: TGTGCCAGCAGCTTGACTAGCGGGGACTTAAATACGCAGTATTTT. Translation gives CASSLTSGDLNTQYF.

V is TRBV2 and J is TRBJ2-4; D may be TRBD1 (6 bases). Germline V gives CDR1 SNHLY, CDR2 FYNNEI. The CDR3 totals 15 residues. The V gene lost 8 bases and the J gene lost 0 bases, with 14 bases spanning the gap. The CDR3 spells CASLGTFLAKNIQYF. As DNA, the CDR3 is TGTGCCAGCTTAGGGACATTCCTAGCCAAAAACATTCAGTACTTC.

This clone was detected only a few times. The chain has TRBV4-1 and TRBJ1-1; D is unclear. The V gene's germline CDR1 is MGHRA and CDR2 YSYEKL. The CDR3 is 15 residues long. V was shortened by 1 base and J by 0 bases, with 9 bases between the two germline ends. CDR3 sequence: CASSQGPGMNTEAFF. The CDR3 DNA is TGCGCCAGCAGCCAAGGACCCGGCATGAACACTGAAGCTTTCTTT.

This rearrangement joins TRBV27 to TRBJ2-5; perhaps D is TRBD1 or TRBD2 (5 bases each). The CDR3 is 14 amino acids. Germline values: CDR1 MNHEY, CDR2 SMNVEV (reference sequence). The V gene lost 3 bases and the J gene lost 4 bases, with 12 bases spanning the gap. The CDR3 bases are TGTGCCAGCAGTTTTGGGGCTAGCTCAGAGACCCAGTACTTC. As protein: CASSFGASSETQYF.

This clone was seen a single time. The chain recombines TRBV27 with TRBJ2-5; TRBD2 agrees at 8 bases. CDR3 length equals 16 residues. Trimming removed 0 bases from V and 5 bases from J; junction bases left unmatched: 8. From germline, CDR1 is MNHEY and CDR2 SMNVEV (reference sequence). CDR3 sequence reads: CASSLSLAGRAETQYF. Here the CDR3 DNA reads TGTGCCAGCAGTTTATCCCTAGCGGGCAGGGCGGAGACCCAGTACTTC.

The genes are TRBV2 and TRBJ2-5, with 10 bases aligning to TRBD1. There are 18 residues in the CDR3. Losses at the gene ends were 1 base for V and 7 bases for J; bases not matched to a gene: 15. CDR1 is SNHLY and CDR2 is FYNNEI in the germline V gene. CDR3 loop: CASSEDLTGTGVLGTQYF. CDR3 nucleotides: TGTGCCAGCAGTGAAGACCTGACCGGGACAGGGGTGCTAGGGACCCAGTACTTC.

This clone was seen more than once but under ten times. The rearrangement uses TRBV29-1 and TRBJ1-1; D uncertain. Per the germline V gene, CDR1 is SQVTM and CDR2 is ANQGSEA. This CDR3 region has 10 residues. With 6 bases removed from V and 5 bases from J, the gap between germline ends came to 7 bases. CDR3 residues: CSVTTTEAFF. DNA of the CDR3: TGCAGCGTAACAACAACTGAAGCTTTCTTT. Complete variable domain (other parts from reference TRBV29-1 and TRBJ1-1): SAVISQKPSRDICQRGTSLTIQCQVDSQVTMMFWYRQQPGQSLTLIATANQGSEATYESGFVIDKFPISRPNLTFSTLTVSNMSPEDSSIYLCSVTTTEAFFGQGTRLTVV.

The J gene is TRBJ2-7, the V gene TRBV5-4, with D perhaps assigned TRBD1 or TRBD2 (7 bases each). CDR1 is SGHNT, CDR2 YYREEE, per germline (reference sequence). V was shortened by 0 bases and J by 3 bases, with 10 bases between the two germline ends. This CDR3 has 14 residues. The CDR3, as DNA: TGTGCCAGCAGCTTGGAGCGGGACAGCTACGAGCAGTACTTC. Its protein is CASSLERDSYEQYF.

The rearrangement joins TRBV5-6 to TRBJ2-7; no reliable D call. V shed 3 bases and J shed 4 bases, with 14 bases lying between them. Germline CDR1 is SGHDT and CDR2 is YYEEEE. This CDR3 has 14 amino acids. The CDR3 sequence is CASSYVGLGYEQYF. Written as DNA, the CDR3 is TGTGCCAGCAGCTACGTGGGCCTGGGATACGAGCAGTACTTC.

V usage is TRBV7-9 and J usage is TRBJ1-5, with D uncertain. CDR1 is SEHNR, CDR2 FQNEAQ, per germline (reference sequence). Trimming took off 4 bases at V and 10 bases at J, with 11 bases between the two ends. The CDR3 length is 12 residues. Here the CDR3 reads CASSSEKRPQHF. DNA for the CDR3: TGTGCCAGCAGCTCTGAGAAGCGTCCCCAGCATTTT. The full variable domain, its missing parts supplied by reference TRBV7-9 and TRBJ1-5, is DTGVSQNPRHKITKRGQNVTFRCDPISEHNRLYWYRQTLGQGPEFLTYFQNEAQLEKSRLLSDRFSAERPKGSFSTLEIQRTEQGDSAMYLCASSSEKRPQHFGDGTRLSIL.

The CDR3 sequence: CASSQERAGLTDTQYF. As DNA, the CDR3 is TGCGCCAGCAGCCAAGAAAGAGCGGGTCTCACAGATACGCAGTATTTT. J is TRBJ2-3 and V is TRBV4-1; the D gene is possibly TRBD2 (6 bases). Trimming removed 0 bases from V and 2 bases from J, with 12 bases in between. Germline-derived CDR1 and CDR2 are MGHRA and YSYEKL. This CDR3 spans 16 amino acids.

The V call is TRBV7-8, the J call TRBJ2-2, with 11 bases that match TRBD2. The germline CDR1 and CDR2 sequences are SGHVS and FQNEAQ. CDR3 length: 16 amino acids. V lost 1 base, J lost 6 bases, and 4 bases stayed unmatched. The CDR3 loop is CASSLVASGGSGELFF. The CDR3 DNA reads as TGTGCCAGCAGCTTAGTGGCTAGCGGGGGGTCCGGGGAGCTGTTTTTT.

The chain uses TRBV9 and TRBJ2-1, with D maybe TRBD2 (8 bases). CDR1 and CDR2 from the germline V gene are SGDLS and YYNGEE. The ends were cut back, 4 bases at V and 6 bases at J, with 23 bases in the middle. The CDR3 has 17 amino acids. In DNA form, the CDR3 reads TGTGCCAGCAGCACTACAGGGGACACTAGCGGCCCCAATGAGCAGTTCTTC. Translated, it gives CASSTTGDTSGPNEQFF.

The genes are TRBV7-3 and TRBJ1-1; TRBD1 is a possible D gene (6 bases). CDR1 SGHTA and CDR2 FQGTGA come from the germline V gene. This CDR3 spans 13 amino acids. With 5 bases removed from V and 2 bases from J, the gap between germline ends came to 9 bases. The chain's CDR3 is CASSIGTNTEAFF. The CDR3 nucleotides are TGTGCCAGCAGCATCGGGACAAACACTGAAGCTTTCTTT.

This rearrangement joins TRBV6-5 to TRBJ2-7, with D perhaps TRBD1 (5 bases). The CDR3 runs to 13 residues. The germline V and J ends were trimmed by 0 bases and 6 bases, with 9 bases remaining between them. From germline, CDR1 is MNHEY and CDR2 SVGAGI. The CDR3 bases are TGTGCCAGCAGTTACTCGCAGGGAAGCGAGCAGTACTTC. It codes for CASSYSQGSEQYF.

The chain recombines TRBV6-1 with TRBJ2-7; TRBD2 matches at 8 bases. This CDR3 is 16 amino acids long. The germline CDR1 and CDR2 sequences are MNHNS and SASEGT. The V segment lost 1 base and the J segment 4 bases; nucleotides outside the gene matches: 9. The CDR3 loop is CASSEGSLAGLYEQYF. DNA for the CDR3: TGTGCCAGCAGTGAAGGGAGCTTAGCGGGACTATACGAGCAGTACTTC.

The chain carries TRBV27 and TRBJ1-1; 8 nucleotides match TRBD1. The CDR3 consists of 12 residues. The germline CDR1 and CDR2 sequences are MNHEY and SMNVEV (reference sequence). V shed 3 bases and J 10 bases; nucleotides not matched to a gene: 4. The CDR3 coding sequence is TGTGCCAGCAGTTTCCTAGGACAGGGAGCTTTCTTT. It codes for CASSFLGQGAFF.

This clone is deemed medium-sized (0.01 to 0.1%). The genes are TRBV29-1 and TRBJ2-1; D uncertain. V was clipped by 6 bases and J by 7 bases, with 10 bases between them. Germline V CDR1 and CDR2: SQVTM, ANQGSEA. This CDR3 has 11 residues. This CDR3 is CSVPAWNEQFF. The CDR3 DNA is TGCAGCGTGCCGGCGTGGAATGAGCAGTTCTTC.